This T cell receptor beta chain was profiled in a study of control samples from healthy donors and cancer patients. Assay used: immunoSEQ multiplex PCR; TCRdb lists only in-frame clones, some missing. The table lists under 85,000 clones, 84% of them singletons. With V trimmed by 3 bases and J by 3 bases, 4 bases remained unmatched. The CDR3 has 15 amino acids. Germline-derived CDR1 and CDR2 are MNHEY and SMNVEV (reference sequence). Sequenced material: PBMCs. The sequence was collected from a man in his 60s with head and neck cancer. The gene calls are TRBV27 and TRBJ2-1; 8 bases line up with TRBD1. CDR3: CASSFGTGNYNEQFF. The DNA for the CDR3 is TGTGCCAGCAGTTTTGGGACAGGCAACTACAATGAGCAGTTCTTC.